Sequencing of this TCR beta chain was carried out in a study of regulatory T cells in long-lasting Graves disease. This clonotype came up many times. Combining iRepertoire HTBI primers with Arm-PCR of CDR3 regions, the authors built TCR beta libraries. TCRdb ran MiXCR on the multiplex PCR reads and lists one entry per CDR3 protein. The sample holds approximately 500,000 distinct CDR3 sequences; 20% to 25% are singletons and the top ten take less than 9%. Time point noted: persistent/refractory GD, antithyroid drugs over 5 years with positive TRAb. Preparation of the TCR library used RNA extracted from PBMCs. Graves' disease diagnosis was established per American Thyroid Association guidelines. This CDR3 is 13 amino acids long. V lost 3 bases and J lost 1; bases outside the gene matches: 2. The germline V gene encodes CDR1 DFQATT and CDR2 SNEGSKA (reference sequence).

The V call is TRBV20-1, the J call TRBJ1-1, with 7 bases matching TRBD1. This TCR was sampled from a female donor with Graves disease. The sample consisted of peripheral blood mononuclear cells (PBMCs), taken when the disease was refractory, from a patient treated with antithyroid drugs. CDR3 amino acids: CSARGQRNTEAFF. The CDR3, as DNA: TGCAGTGCTAGGGGACAGAGGAACACTGAAGCTTTCTTT.